This T cell receptor beta chain was found in a study of shared clonotypes between healthy human individuals (dated by TCRdb to the early 2020s). Study-wide context: A couple of women and three men aged 18 to 49 years were included in the cohort. To increase sequencing depth and limit assay-specific biases, TCR repertoire library preparation and sequencing were carried out by different laboratories using diverse techniques. Per donor, leukapheresis produced somewhere between about 0.94 and 10 billion PBMCs. For each donor, three plates each were used for CD4 naive and CD4 memory, two plates were used for CD8 naive, and one plate was used for CD8 memory. To estimate repertoire size and how much clonotype sharing occurs between individuals, the study deeply sequenced the blood TCR repertoires of about five healthy adults. Beyond this particular receptor, the publication reports: Sampling was limited to blood, and TCR repertoires in tissue likely differ from TCR repertoires in blood. Compared with non-shared clonotypes, clonotypes shared by all four sorted-subset donors had higher generation probabilities. Larger estimated clonotype richness was generally found for naive subsets than for memory subsets. Based on pairwise subsampling, the degree of clonotype sharing among donors was expected to be affected by sequencing depth. The small number of donors limited the genetic and exposure-history diversity represented. Sharing across several donors was observed for about 5% of naive CD4, 3.5% of naive CD8, about 2.5% of memory CD4, and over 0.3% of memory CD8 clonotypes. Rarefaction of sorted-subset datasets indicated incomplete sequencing despite the large sequencing depth.

There are many counts of this clone. The antigen this receptor binds is unknown. The record has no base qualities; no much larger clone is one base away. The donors were healthy, HIV-negative adults who had no recently reported acute infections or vaccinations. Only Caucasian adults living in Nashville, Tennessee, USA were represented among the donors. CD4+ T cells were enriched by magnetic negative selection, after which naive cells were positively selected on CD45RA and the negative fraction was taken as the memory subset. Blood was obtained by leukapheresis, after which PBMCs were separated by Ficoll-Histopaque density gradient centrifugation and cryopreserved in liquid nitrogen vapor phase. Analytical flow cytometry was used to check the purity and quantity of every magnetically sorted T cell population. Each sorted fraction had its genomic DNA isolated and then quantified by UV absorbance on a Nanodrop 2000c.

Using the deep immunoSEQ assay, multiplex PCR amplified TCR CDR3 regions from genomic DNA. Extracted genomic DNA from each cell subset was spread evenly across all wells of several immunoSEQ 96-well plates, with each plate serving as a replicate. For sorted subsets, each replicate PCR was loaded with roughly 0.2 ug genomic DNA, equivalent to 30,000 or so T cell genomes. Purified libraries were quantified with a Qubit 3.0 fluorometer, sized on a Bioanalyzer 2100, and re-quantified with the KAPA Library Quantification kit. Every immunoSEQ 96-well plate was sequenced on a dedicated single-read 150-cycle Illumina NextSeq 550 flow cell. Processing in the source paper ran as follows. The immunoSEQ output contained only junctional sequences without quality scores, so filtering could not match that applied to full-length reads. To assign V/J genes and CDR3, sequences were annotated against IMGT germline references using PyIR, a Python wrapper for IgBLAST v1.9. Any read was removed if the V/J assignment was weak (E-value above 1e-6), the CDR3 was missing, or the read contained stop codons, out-of-frame junctions, or ambiguous translated residues. V3J clonotypes were defined by identical inferred V gene, J gene, and CDR3 amino acid sequence. To compute the percentage overlap between repertoires, the number of shared unique clonotypes was divided by the size of the smaller repertoire. RTK rarefaction, the Chao1 estimator, and Recon v2.1 estimates of unobserved clonotypes were used to assess repertoire richness. For all TCRbeta clonotypes obtained by the gDNA method from four donors, generation probabilities were computed with OLGA. In TCRdb, the immuneACCESS table is reduced to in-frame sequences with V and J assigned. These tables do not hold every clone; where another copy was compared, an unresolved V gene accounts for under half, and the others remain unexplained. That table gives V, J and clone size, and the DNA gave D and trimming. The sample table shows more than 850,000 clones, and 75% to 80% are seen once. The top ten constitute 0.52% of the sample.

The sequenced sample consisted of memory CD4+ T cells from PBMCs. This sample's cell subset or site label indicates: CD45RA-negative fraction. The clonotype was recovered from a man in his late teens or twenties in good health. Some clones in this sample may be carry-over from other donors' samples.

The CDR3 in this case is CASSFGLLGEQFF. The sequence in DNA is TGTGCCAGCAGCTTCGGACTACTCGGTGAGCAGTTCTTC. Here the chain combines TRBV5-6 and TRBJ2-1, with TRBD2 as a weak D call on 6 bases. Taken from the germline V gene, the CDR1 and CDR2 loops are SGHDT and YYEEEE. The CDR3, from cysteine to phenylalanine, totals 13 residues. Left in the record is the CDR3 DNA by itself, 39 bases read in frame from the first base. V and J lose 2 bases and 9 bases, and a span of 12 bases separates them.